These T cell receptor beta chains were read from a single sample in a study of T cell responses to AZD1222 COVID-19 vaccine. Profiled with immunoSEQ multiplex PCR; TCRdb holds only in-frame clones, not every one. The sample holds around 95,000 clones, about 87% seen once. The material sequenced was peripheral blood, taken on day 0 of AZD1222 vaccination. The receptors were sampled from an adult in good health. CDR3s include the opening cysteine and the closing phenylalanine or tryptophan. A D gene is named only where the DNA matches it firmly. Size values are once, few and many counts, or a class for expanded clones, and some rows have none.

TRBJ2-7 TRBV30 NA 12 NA CAWGSNIHEQYF TGTGCCTGGGGGTCCAATATCCACGAGCAGTACTTC
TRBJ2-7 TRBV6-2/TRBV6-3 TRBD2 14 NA CASSYSVTSEKICF TGTGCCAGCAGTTACTCTGTAACTAGCGAAAAGATATGCTTC
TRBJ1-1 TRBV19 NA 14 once CASSIPGKNTEAFF TGTGCCAGTAGTATCCCAGGGAAGAACACTGAAGCTTTCTTT
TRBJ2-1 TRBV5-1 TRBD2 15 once CASSLGGGSYNEQFF TGCGCCAGCAGCTTGGGCGGGGGTTCGTACAATGAGCAGTTCTTC
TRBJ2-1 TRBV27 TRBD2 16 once CASQRLAGGVGNEQFF TGTGCCAGCCAAAGACTAGCGGGAGGGGTCGGGAATGAGCAGTTCTTC
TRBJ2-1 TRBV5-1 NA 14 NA CASSPAGSYNEQFF TGCGCCAGCAGCCCAGCTGGGAGCTACAATGAGCAGTTCTTC
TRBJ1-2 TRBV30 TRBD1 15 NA CAWSVDRGGYYGYTF TGTGCCTGGAGTGTAGACAGGGGAGGATACTATGGCTACACCTTC
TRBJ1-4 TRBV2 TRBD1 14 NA CASSGQGAGEKLFF TGTGCCAGCAGTGGACAGGGGGCAGGAGAAAAACTGTTTTTT
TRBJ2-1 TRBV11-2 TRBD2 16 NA CASSLVTSGRAEEQFF TGTGCCAGCAGCTTAGTTACTAGCGGGAGGGCGGAGGAGCAGTTCTTC
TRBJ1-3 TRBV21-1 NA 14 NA CASRRRGSGNTIYF TGTGCCAGCAGACGGAGGGGCTCCGGAAACACCATATATTTT
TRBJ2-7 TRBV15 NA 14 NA CATSTRAGEYEQYF TGTGCCACCAGCACCCGAGCAGGGGAGTACGAGCAGTACTTC
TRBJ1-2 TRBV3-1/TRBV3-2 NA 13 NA CASSQLLKGGYTF TGTGCCAGCAGCCAACTCCTTAAGGGTGGCTACACCTTC
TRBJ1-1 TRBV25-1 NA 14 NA CASSEPDRGTEAFF TGTGCCAGCAGTGAACCCGACAGAGGGACTGAAGCTTTCTTT
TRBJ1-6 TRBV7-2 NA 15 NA CASSLSPGANSPLHF TGTGCCAGCAGCTTATCCCCAGGGGCTAATTCACCCCTCCACTTT
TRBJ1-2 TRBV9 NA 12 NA CASSVGSYGYTF TGTGCCAGCAGCGTAGGGAGCTATGGCTACACCTTC
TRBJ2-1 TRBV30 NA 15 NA CAWSGKLLPPSEQFF TGTGCCTGGAGTGGAAAACTACTCCCACCCAGTGAGCAGTTCTTC
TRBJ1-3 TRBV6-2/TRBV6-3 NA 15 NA CASSSRRLSGNTIYF TGTGCCAGCAGTTCCCGCAGACTCTCTGGAAACACCATATATTTT
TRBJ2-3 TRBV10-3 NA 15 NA CAISELGVITDTQYF TGTGCCATCAGTGAACTCGGCGTCATCACAGATACGCAGTATTTT
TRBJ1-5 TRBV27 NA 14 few CASSLAHSNQPQHF TGTGCCAGCAGTTTGGCCCATAGCAATCAGCCCCAGCATTTT
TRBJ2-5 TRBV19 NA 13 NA CASRRGAQETQYF TGTGCCAGCCGCCGAGGGGCTCAAGAGACCCAGTACTTC
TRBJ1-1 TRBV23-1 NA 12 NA CASSQGGTEAFF TGCGCCAGCAGTCAAGGGGGCACTGAAGCTTTCTTT
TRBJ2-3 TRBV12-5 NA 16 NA CASGSGPGHSTDTQYF TGTGCTAGTGGCTCGGGCCCAGGACACAGCACAGATACGCAGTATTTT
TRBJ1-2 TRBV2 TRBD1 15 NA CASSKQGAENYGYTF TGTGCCAGCAGTAAGCAGGGGGCGGAGAACTATGGCTACACCTTC
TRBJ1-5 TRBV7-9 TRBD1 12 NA CATSGGGQPQHF TGTGCCACTTCAGGGGGCGGTCAGCCCCAGCATTTT
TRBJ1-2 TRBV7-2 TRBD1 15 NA CASSARQGGPSGYTF TGTGCCAGCAGCGCGAGACAGGGGGGGCCTTCTGGCTACACCTTC
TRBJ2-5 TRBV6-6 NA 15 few CASRPRGASQETQYF TGTGCCAGCAGACCTCGGGGGGCCTCACAAGAGACCCAGTACTTC
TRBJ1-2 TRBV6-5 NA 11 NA CASRMGYGYTF TGTGCCAGCAGGATGGGCTATGGCTACACCTTC
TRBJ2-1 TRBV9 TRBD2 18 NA CASSVRASGSLVGNEQFF TGTGCCAGCAGCGTAAGGGCTAGCGGGAGTTTGGTTGGCAATGAGCAGTTCTTC
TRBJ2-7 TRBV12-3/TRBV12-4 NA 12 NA CASSLQGHEQYF TGTGCCAGCAGTTTGCAGGGTCACGAGCAGTACTTC